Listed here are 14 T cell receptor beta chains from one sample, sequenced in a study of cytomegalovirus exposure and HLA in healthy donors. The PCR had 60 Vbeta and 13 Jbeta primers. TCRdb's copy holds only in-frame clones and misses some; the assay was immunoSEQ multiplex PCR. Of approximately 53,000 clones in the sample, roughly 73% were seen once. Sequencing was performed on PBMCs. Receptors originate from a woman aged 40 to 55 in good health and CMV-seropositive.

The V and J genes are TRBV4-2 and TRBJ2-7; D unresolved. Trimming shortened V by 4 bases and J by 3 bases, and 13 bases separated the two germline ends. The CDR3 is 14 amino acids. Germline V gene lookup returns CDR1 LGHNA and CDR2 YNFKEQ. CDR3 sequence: CASSLPLVYYEQYF. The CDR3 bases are TGTGCCAGCAGCCTCCCTTTAGTCTACTACGAGCAGTACTTC.

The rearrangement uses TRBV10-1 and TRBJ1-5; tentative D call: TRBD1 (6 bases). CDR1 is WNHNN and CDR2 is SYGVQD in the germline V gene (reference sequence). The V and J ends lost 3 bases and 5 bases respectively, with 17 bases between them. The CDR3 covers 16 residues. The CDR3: CASSEPTRTADQPQHF. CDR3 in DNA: TGCGCCAGCAGTGAACCCACCCGGACAGCTGATCAGCCCCAGCATTTT.

CDR3 sequence: CASSKAPLGAFF. The DNA of the CDR3 is TGTGCCAGCAGCAAAGCACCCCTCGGTGCTTTCTTT. The chain joins TRBV21-1 to TRBJ1-1. TRBV21-1 is a known pseudogene. This CDR3 is built from 12 residues.

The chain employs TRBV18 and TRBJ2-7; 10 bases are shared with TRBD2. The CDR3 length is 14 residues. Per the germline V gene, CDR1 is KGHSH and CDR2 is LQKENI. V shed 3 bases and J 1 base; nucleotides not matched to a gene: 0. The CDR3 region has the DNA TGTGCCAGCTCACCTAGCGGGGGGTCCTACGAGCAGTACTTC. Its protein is CASSPSGGSYEQYF.

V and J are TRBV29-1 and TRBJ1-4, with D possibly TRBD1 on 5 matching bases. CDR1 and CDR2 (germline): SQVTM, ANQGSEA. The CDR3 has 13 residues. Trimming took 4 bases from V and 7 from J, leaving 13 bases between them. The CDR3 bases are TGCAGCGTTGGTCCCCAAAGGGGTGAAAAACTGTTTTTT. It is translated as CSVGPQRGEKLFF.

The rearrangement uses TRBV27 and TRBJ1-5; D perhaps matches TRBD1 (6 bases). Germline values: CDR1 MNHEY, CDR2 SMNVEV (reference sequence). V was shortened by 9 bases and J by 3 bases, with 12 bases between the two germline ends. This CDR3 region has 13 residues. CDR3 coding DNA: TGTGCCAGTGGTACAGGGTACAATCAGCCCCAGCATTTT. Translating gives CASGTGYNQPQHF.

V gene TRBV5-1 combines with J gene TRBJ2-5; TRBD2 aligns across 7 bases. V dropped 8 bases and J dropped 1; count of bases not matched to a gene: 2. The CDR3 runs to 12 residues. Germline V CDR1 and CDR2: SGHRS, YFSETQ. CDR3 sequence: CASRLAQETQYF. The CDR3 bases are TGCGCCAGTAGACTAGCCCAAGAGACCCAGTACTTC. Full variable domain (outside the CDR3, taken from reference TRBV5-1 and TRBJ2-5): KAGVTQTPRYLIKTRGQQVTLSCSPISGHRSVSWYQQTPGQGLQFLFEYFSETQRNKGNFPGRFSGRQFSNSRSEMNVSTLELGDSALYLCASRLAQETQYFGPGTRLLVL.

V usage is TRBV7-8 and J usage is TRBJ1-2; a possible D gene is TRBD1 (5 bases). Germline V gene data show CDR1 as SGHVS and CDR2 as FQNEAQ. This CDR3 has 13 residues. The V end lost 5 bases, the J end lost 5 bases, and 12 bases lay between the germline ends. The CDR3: CASSNDSSYGYTF. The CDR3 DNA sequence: TGTGCCAGCAGCAATGACAGCTCGTATGGCTACACCTTC.

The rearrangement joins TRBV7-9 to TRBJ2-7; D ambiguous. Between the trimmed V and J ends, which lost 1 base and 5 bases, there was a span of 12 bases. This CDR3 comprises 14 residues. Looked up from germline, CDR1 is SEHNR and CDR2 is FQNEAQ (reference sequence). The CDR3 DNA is TGTGCCAGCAGCTTAGTGGAGACTCGGAACGAGCAGTACTTC. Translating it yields CASSLVETRNEQYF.

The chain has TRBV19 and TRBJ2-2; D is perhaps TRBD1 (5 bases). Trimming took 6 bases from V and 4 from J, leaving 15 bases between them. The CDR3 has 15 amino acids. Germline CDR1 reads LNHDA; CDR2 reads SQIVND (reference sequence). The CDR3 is CASRGAGKGTGELFF. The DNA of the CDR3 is TGTGCCAGTAGAGGCGCAGGGAAGGGCACCGGGGAGCTGTTTTTT.

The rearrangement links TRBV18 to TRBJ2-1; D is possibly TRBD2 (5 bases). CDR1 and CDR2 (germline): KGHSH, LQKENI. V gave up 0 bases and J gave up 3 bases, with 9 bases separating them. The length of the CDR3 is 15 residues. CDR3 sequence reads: CASSPPDRDYNEQFF. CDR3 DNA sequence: TGTGCCAGCTCACCACCGGACCGGGACTACAATGAGCAGTTCTTC.

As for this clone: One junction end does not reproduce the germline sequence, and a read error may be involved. Here the CDR3 reads CASTEQGSQNEKLFF. CDR3 nucleotide sequence: TGTGCCAGCACTGAACAGGGCAGCCAAAATGAAAAACTGTTTTTT. The rearrangement links TRBV2 to TRBJ1-4, with D maybe TRBD1 (6 bases). Germline-derived CDR1 and CDR2 are SNHLY and FYNNEI. This CDR3 spans 15 amino acids. Drawing the rest from reference TRBV2 and TRBJ1-4, the complete variable domain is EPEVTQTPSHQVTQMGQEVILRCVPISNHLYFYWYRQILGQKVEFLVSFYNNEISEKSEIFDDQFSVERPDGSNFTLKIRSTKLEDSAMYFCASTEQGSQNEKLFFGSGTQLSVL.

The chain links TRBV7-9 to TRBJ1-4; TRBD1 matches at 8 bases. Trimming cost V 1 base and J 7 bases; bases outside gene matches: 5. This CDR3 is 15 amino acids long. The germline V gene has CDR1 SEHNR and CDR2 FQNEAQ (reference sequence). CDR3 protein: CASSLGSGGSEKLFF. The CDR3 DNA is TGTGCCAGCAGCTTAGGTTCAGGGGGCAGTGAAAAACTGTTTTTT.

The CDR3 region has the DNA TGCGCCAGCAGCGGGGGGATAGGACAGGGTCAAGAGACCCAGTACTTC. This translates into CASSGGIGQGQETQYF. The V gene is TRBV5-1, the J gene TRBJ2-5, with 8 bases that match TRBD1. The CDR3 loop spans 16 amino acids. Germline lookup yields CDR1 SGHRS and CDR2 YFSETQ. The trim removed 4 bases at V and 2 bases at J, leaving 10 bases unmatched.